Described below is a single T cell receptor beta chain sequence and its context. Mouse gene names apply. The read falls 1 residue short of the CDR3 end, and the missing part is taken from the germline J gene. Germline CDR1 is KGHPV and CDR2 is FQNQEV (reference sequence). CDR3 length: 15 amino acids. Germline trimming cut 6 bases from V and 2 bases from J; bases unmatched to any gene: 5. These data are taken from a study of tissue T cells after allogeneic stem cell transplantation. As to time point: mouse harvest day 14 after allogeneic transplant. Each mouse received 10^7 T-cell-depleted marrow cells plus 10^6 splenic CD5+ T cells by tail vein. The table came from immunoSEQ multiplex PCR; TCRdb's copy has only in-frame clones and leaves some out. The profile shows about 2,100 clones, over 40% of them singletons.

The chain has TRBV26 and TRBJ2-3; TRBD1 aligns across 10 bases. The sequence came from a female BALB/c mouse given C57BL/6 T cells with graft-versus-host disease after an allogeneic hematopoietic cell transplant. Material for sequencing was lymph node tissue. This CDR3 is CASRRDRGDAETLYF. The CDR3 DNA, read in part, is TGTGCCAGCAGACGGGACAGGGGAGATGCAGAAACGCTGTAT. Drawing the rest from reference TRBV26 and TRBJ2-3, the complete variable domain is NSKVIQTPRYLVKGQGQKAKMRCIPEKGHPVVFWYQQNKNNEFKFLINFQNQEVLQQIDMTEKRFSAECPSNSPCSLEIQSSEAGDSALYLCASRRDRGDAETLYFGSGTRLTVL.